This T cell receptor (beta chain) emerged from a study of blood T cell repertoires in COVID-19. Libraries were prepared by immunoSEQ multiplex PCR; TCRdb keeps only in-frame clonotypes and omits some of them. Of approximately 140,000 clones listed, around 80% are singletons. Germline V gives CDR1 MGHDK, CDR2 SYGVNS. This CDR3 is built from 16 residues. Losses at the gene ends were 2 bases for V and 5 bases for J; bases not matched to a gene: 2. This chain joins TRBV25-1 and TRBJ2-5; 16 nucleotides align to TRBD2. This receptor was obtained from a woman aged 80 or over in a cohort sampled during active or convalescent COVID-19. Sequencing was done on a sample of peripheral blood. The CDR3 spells CASSERGLAGGETQYF. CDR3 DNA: TGTGCCAGCAGTGAACGGGGACTAGCGGGGGGGGAGACCCAGTACTTC.